This is a list of T cell receptor beta chains from one sample in a study of T cell responses to AZD1222 COVID-19 vaccine. Sequencing was performed with immunoSEQ multiplex PCR; in TCRdb, only in-frame clones are kept and a portion is missing. The sample records fewer than 110,000 clones, around 92% being singletons. Sample: peripheral blood, taken on day 0 of AZD1222 vaccination. All receptors come from an adult in good health. CDR3s include the opening cysteine and the closing phenylalanine or tryptophan. The D gene is left open where the match is weak. Only some rows state a clone size, as once, few, many or a class for expanded clones.

>.|TRBV4-2|.|TRBJ2-1
TGTGCCAGCAGCCAAGACCCCCCCGGGAGCTCCTACAATGAGCAGTTCTTC
CASSQDPPGSSYNEQFF
>.|TRBV14|.|TRBJ2-5
TGTGCCAGCAGCCAAGATGGGCGGATCCAAGAGACCCAGTACTTC
CASSQDGRIQETQYF
>TRBD1|TRBV30|.|TRBJ1-1
TGTGCCTGGAGTGTCTCCCTTGTTGGACAGGGCTTT
CAWSVSLVGQGF
>TRBD2|TRBV19|.|TRBJ2-5
TGTGCCACCCTGCCTGGGACTAGCGGACAAGAGACCCAGTACTTC
CATLPGTSGQETQYF
>.|TRBV12-3/TRBV12-4|.|TRBJ1-5
TGTGCCAGCAGTTTGTTCCCGTATCAGCCCCAGCATTTT
CASSLFPYQPQHF
>TRBD1|TRBV28|.|TRBJ1-1
TGTGCCAGCAGTGGACAGGCTCGGGCTTTCTTT
CASSGQARAFF
>TRBD2|TRBV7-2|.|TRBJ2-1
TGTGCCAGCAGCGCACACGGGGGGGTCGAGCAGTTCTTC
CASSAHGGVEQFF
>TRBD2|TRBV4-1|.|TRBJ2-1
TGCGCCAGCAGCCAAGATTCGCGGGGAGGGTTGAACAATGAGCAGTTCTTC
CASSQDSRGGLNNEQFF
>.|TRBV4-1|once|TRBJ2-7
TGCGCCAGCACCCGTGAGTGGGACTCGGCCTACGAGCAGTACTTC
CASTREWDSAYEQYF
>TRBD1|TRBV7-6|once|TRBJ2-5
TGTGCCAGCAGCGGGACAGGGGGCGCAAATATTGGAGAGACCCAGTACTTC
CASSGTGGANIGETQYF
>.|TRBV14|.|TRBJ2-1
TGTGCCAGCAGCCTATTAGCTGGGGCAGCAGATCACGATGAGCAGTTCTTC
CASSLLAGAADHDEQFF
>.|TRBV18|.|TRBJ2-2
TGTGCCAGCTCCCCCCGGACAGAATCCACCGGGGAGCTGTTTTTT
CASSPRTESTGELFF
>.|TRBV5-4|.|TRBJ2-3
TGTGCCAGCAGCTCCCGAGGGACCGTGGCGACTAGCACAGATACGCAGTATTTT
CASSSRGTVATSTDTQYF
>.|TRBV3-1/TRBV3-2|.|TRBJ2-5
TGTGCCAGCAGCCGTGGCAGACAAGAGACCCAGTACTTC
CASSRGRQETQYF
>.|TRBV18|.|TRBJ1-1
TGTGCCAGCTCCCCGGACAGAACCTACACTGAAGCTTTCTTT
CASSPDRTYTEAFF
>.|TRBV3-1/TRBV3-2|once|TRBJ2-1
TGTGCCAGCAGCCAAGATTTAGCGGCCCTGGGGAATGAGCAGTTCTTC
CASSQDLAALGNEQFF
>.|TRBV15|.|TRBJ2-1
TGTGCCACCAGCAGAGATTTTTCAGATGAGCAGTTCTTC
CATSRDFSDEQFF
>.|TRBV28|.|TRBJ2-7
TGTGCCAGCAGTCCGCAGGTGGGAAGGGGGTCCTACGAGCAGTACTTC
CASSPQVGRGSYEQYF
>.|TRBV6-4|few|TRBJ2-3
TGTGCCAGCAGTGCGGGAGACACAGATACGCAGTATTTT
CASSAGDTDTQYF
>TRBD1|TRBV28|.|TRBJ1-2
TGTGCCAGCAGGGGGACAGGGGGCTATGGCTACACCTTC
CASRGTGGYGYTF
>TRBD2|TRBV28|.|TRBJ2-7
TGTGCCAGCAGGTTAGCGGGAGGTCCCTACGAGCAGTACTTC
CASRLAGGPYEQYF
>.|TRBV4-1|.|TRBJ2-7
TGCGCCAGCAGCCAGGGGGGCACTAGAGGGGCCTACGAGCAGTACTTC
CASSQGGTRGAYEQYF
>.|TRBV19|.|TRBJ1-1
TGTGCCAGTAGTATAGGACACATGAACACTGAAGCTTTCTTT
CASSIGHMNTEAFF
>.|TRBV24-1|.|TRBJ2-3
TGTGCCACCAGTGCAGGACACAGCACAGATACGCAGTATTTT
CATSAGHSTDTQYF
>.|TRBV11-2|once|TRBJ1-1
TGTGCCAGCAGCCGGACGGCCCCCCGGCGGGCCACTGAAGCTTTCTTT
CASSRTAPRRATEAFF
>.|TRBV6-2/TRBV6-3|.|TRBJ2-7
TGTGCCAGCAGTTACTCGACGGGAGCGGTGGACGAGCAGTACTTC
CASSYSTGAVDEQYF
>.|TRBV7-3|.|TRBJ2-3
TGTGCCAGCAGCCTTCAGAACGGATATACGCAGTATTTT
CASSLQNGYTQYF
>.|TRBV18|.|TRBJ2-7
TGTGCCAGCTCACCACCGGGGCCATACGAGCAGTACTTC
CASSPPGPYEQYF
>TRBD1|TRBV28|.|TRBJ1-2
TGTGCCAGCAGTTTAAAGGGGGCGTCCTATGGCTACACCTTC
CASSLKGASYGYTF
>TRBD2|TRBV18|.|TRBJ2-3
TGTGCCAGCTCACCTTGGGTCAGCTCACTAGCGGGAGGTACAGATACGCAGTATTTT
CASSPWVSSLAGGTDTQYF
>.|TRBV30|.|TRBJ1-2
TGTGCCTGGAGTGTACTAGGAAACTATGGCTACACCTTC
CAWSVLGNYGYTF
>.|TRBV19|.|TRBJ2-1
TGTGCCAGTAGTCCCAAGCTAGTCACCTACAATGAGCAGTTCTTC
CASSPKLVTYNEQFF
>.|TRBV19|.|TRBJ1-2
TGTGCCAGTAGTATAGGAGGGAATGGCTACACCTTC
CASSIGGNGYTF
>TRBD1|TRBV10-2|once|TRBJ2-7
TGCGCCAGCAGCCGAGGGACAGTCCCCTACGAGCAGTACTTC
CASSRGTVPYEQYF
>TRBD1|TRBV27|.|TRBJ1-6
TGTGCCAGCAGTTCTCCGGGACAGGGGGGTCATTCACCCCTCCACTTT
CASSSPGQGGHSPLHF
>.|TRBV7-8|.|TRBJ2-1
TGTGCCAGCAGCGCCCTCATGGGGGAGCAGTTCTTC
CASSALMGEQFF
>.|TRBV7-8|few|TRBJ2-7
TGTGCCAGCAGTAGGGCGGTTGGCTACGAGCAGTACTTC
CASSRAVGYEQYF
>.|TRBV6-5|.|TRBJ1-5
TGTGCCAGCAGTTCTTCATCTTTTCAGCCCCAGCATTTT
CASSSSSFQPQHF
>.|TRBV11-2|.|TRBJ1-3
TGTGCCAGCAGCAGCCAGGGAAACACCATATATTTT
CASSSQGNTIYF
>TRBD1|TRBV30|.|TRBJ1-5
TGTGCCTGGCTGTTCTCAGGGGGGGAGGACAATCAGCCCCAGCATTTT
CAWLFSGGEDNQPQHF
>TRBD1|TRBV2|.|TRBJ1-5
TGTGCCAGCAGTGAACGTCAGGGGGCTCCGGCCCAGCATTTT
CASSERQGAPAQHF
>.|TRBV28|once|TRBJ1-6
TGTGCCAGCAGTTTGGGTGGAAAGAATTCACCCCTCCACTTT
CASSLGGKNSPLHF
>.|TRBV30|.|TRBJ1-5
TGTGCCTGGAGTAGCGGGCCCAATCAGCCCCAGCATTTT
CAWSSGPNQPQHF
>.|TRBV18|.|TRBJ2-7
TGTGCCAGCTCTCAGGCCCTGGAGGGAGGGCAGTACTTC
CASSQALEGGQYF
>.|TRBV7-3|.|TRBJ2-5
TGTGCCAGCAGCTTGGGACTCCAGGGGGCCCAGTACTTC
CASSLGLQGAQYF
>TRBD1|TRBV15|once|TRBJ1-1
TGTGCCACCAGCAGGGGACAGGGAGGGAACACTGAAGCTTTCTTT
CATSRGQGGNTEAFF
>.|TRBV1|.|TRBJ2-7
TGCACCAGCAGCCAAGAGGGGGACAGGGTCTCCTACGAGCAGTACTTC
CTSSQEGDRVSYEQYF
>.|TRBV12-3/TRBV12-4|.|TRBJ2-3
TGTGCCAGCAGCACGTTGGATACGCAGTATTTT
CASSTLDTQYF
>.|TRBV19|.|TRBJ1-4
TGTGCCAGTAGTCCTTCTTTCGAAAAACTGTTTTTT
CASSPSFEKLFF
>.|TRBV5-1|.|TRBJ2-1
TGCGCCAGCAGCTTGGGACAGCAATACAATGAGCAGTTCTTC
CASSLGQQYNEQFF
>.|TRBV7-2|.|TRBJ1-2
TGTGCCAGCAGCCCGAGGGTCACCTCCTACTATGGCTACACCTTC
CASSPRVTSYYGYTF
>TRBD1|TRBV9|.|TRBJ1-3
TGTGCCAGCAGCGTAGGAGGGGGACAGGGCTCTGGAAACACCATATATTTT
CASSVGGGQGSGNTIYF
>.|TRBV28|.|TRBJ2-7
TGTGCCAGCAGTCAGTCCACAGGAAACTACGAGCAGTACTTC
CASSQSTGNYEQYF
>TRBD2|TRBV11-2|few|TRBJ2-7
TGTGCCAGCAGCTTAACTAGCGGGAGGCCGGGGGAGCAGTACTTC
CASSLTSGRPGEQYF